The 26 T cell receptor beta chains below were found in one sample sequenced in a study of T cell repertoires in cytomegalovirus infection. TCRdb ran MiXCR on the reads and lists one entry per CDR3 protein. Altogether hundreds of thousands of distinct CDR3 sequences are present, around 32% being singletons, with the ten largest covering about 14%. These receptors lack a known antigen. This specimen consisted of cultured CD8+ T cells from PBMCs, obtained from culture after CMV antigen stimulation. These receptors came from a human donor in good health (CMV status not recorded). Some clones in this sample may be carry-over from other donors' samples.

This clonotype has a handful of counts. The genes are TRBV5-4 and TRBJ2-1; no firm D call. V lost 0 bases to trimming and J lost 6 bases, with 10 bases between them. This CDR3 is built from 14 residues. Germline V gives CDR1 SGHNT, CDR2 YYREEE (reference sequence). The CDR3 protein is CASSLAIRSNEQFF. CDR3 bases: TGTGCCAGCAGCTTGGCGATTCGGAGCAATGAGCAGTTCTTC.

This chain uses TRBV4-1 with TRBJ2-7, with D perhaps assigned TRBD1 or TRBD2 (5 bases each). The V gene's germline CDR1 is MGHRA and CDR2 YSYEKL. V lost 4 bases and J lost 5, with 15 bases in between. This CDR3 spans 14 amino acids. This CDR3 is CASSRGGGMDEQYF. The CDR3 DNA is TGCGCCAGCAGCCGCGGTGGGGGTATGGACGAGCAGTACTTC.

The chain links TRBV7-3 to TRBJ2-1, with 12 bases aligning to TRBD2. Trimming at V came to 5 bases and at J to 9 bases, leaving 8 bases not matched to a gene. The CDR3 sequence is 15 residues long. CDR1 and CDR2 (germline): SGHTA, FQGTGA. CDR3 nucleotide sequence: TGTGCCAGCAGCCCGACTAGCGGGGGAGGCCCTGAGCAGTTCTTC. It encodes CASSPTSGGGPEQFF.

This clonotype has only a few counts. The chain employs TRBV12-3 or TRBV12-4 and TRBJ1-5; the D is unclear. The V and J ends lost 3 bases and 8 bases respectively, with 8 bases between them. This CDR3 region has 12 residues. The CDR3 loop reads CASSFSGEPQHF. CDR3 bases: TGTGCCAGCAGTTTCTCTGGGGAGCCCCAGCATTTT.

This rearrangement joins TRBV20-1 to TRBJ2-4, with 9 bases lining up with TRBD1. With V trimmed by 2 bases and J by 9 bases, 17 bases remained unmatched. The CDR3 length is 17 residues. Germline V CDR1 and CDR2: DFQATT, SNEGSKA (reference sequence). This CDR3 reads CSARSLGDRVGNFIQYF. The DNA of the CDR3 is TGCAGTGCTAGATCTCTGGGGGACAGGGTTGGTAACTTCATTCAGTACTTC.

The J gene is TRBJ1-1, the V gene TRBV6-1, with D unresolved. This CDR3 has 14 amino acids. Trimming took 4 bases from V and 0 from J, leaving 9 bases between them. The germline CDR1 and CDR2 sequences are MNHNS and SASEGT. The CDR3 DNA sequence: TGTGCCAGCAGTGCCCATTATTTGAACACTGAAGCTTTCTTT. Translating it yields CASSAHYLNTEAFF.

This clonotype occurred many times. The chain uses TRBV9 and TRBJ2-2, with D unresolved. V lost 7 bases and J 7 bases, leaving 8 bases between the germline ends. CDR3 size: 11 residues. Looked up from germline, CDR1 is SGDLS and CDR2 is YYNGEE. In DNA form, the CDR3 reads TGTGCCAGCGCCGGGCGCGGGGAGCTGTTTTTT. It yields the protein CASAGRGELFF.

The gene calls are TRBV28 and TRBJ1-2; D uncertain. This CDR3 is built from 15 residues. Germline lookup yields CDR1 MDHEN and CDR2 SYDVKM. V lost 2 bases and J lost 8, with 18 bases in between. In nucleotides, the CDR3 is TGTGCCAGCAGTTTACGACCGATCGGTCCGAGCGGCTACACCTTC. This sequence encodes CASSLRPIGPSGYTF.

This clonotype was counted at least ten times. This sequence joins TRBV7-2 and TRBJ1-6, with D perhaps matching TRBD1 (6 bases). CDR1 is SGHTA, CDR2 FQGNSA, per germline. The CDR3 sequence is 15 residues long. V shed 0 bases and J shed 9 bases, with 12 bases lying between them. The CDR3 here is CASSLADSISSPLHF. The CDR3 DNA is TGTGCCAGCAGCTTAGCGGACAGTATTAGTTCACCCCTCCACTTT.

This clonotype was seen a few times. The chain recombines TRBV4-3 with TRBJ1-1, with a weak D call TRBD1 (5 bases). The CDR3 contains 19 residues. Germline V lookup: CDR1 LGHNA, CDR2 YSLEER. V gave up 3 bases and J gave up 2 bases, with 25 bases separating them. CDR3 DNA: TGCGCCAGCAGCCAGGCTGATCCGACGGCAGGGATCCTTAACACTGAAGCTTTCTTT. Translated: CASSQADPTAGILNTEAFF.

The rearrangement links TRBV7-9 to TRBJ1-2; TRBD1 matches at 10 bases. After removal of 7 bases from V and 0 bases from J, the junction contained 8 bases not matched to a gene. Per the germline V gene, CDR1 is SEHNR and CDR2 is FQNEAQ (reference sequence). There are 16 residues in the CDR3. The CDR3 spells CASNSTGGEANYGYTF. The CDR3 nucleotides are TGTGCCAGCAACTCGACAGGGGGCGAAGCTAACTATGGCTACACCTTC.

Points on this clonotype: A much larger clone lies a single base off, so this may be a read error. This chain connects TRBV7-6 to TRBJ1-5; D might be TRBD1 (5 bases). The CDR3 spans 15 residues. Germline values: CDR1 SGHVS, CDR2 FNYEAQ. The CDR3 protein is CVSSLSLGTNQPQHF. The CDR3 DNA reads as TGTGTCAGCAGCCTCAGCTTGGGGACCAATCAGCCCCAGCATTTT. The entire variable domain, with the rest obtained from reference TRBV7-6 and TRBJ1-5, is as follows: GAGVSQSPRYKVTKRGQDVALRCDPISGHVSLYWYRQALGQGPEFLTYFNYEAQQDKSGLPNDRFSAERPEGSISTLTIQRTEQRDSAMYRCVSSLSLGTNQPQHFGDGTRLSIL.

The CDR3 region is CSARDPDRGGAGYPTDTQYF. The CDR3 DNA reads TGCAGTGCTAGAGATCCCGACAGGGGAGGGGCTGGGTACCCCACAGATACGCAGTATTTT. The chain has TRBV20-1 and TRBJ2-3; D may be TRBD1 (8 bases). Trimming removed 0 bases from V and 2 bases from J, with 27 bases in between. The length of the CDR3 is 20 residues. CDR1 is DFQATT, CDR2 SNEGSKA, per germline (reference sequence).

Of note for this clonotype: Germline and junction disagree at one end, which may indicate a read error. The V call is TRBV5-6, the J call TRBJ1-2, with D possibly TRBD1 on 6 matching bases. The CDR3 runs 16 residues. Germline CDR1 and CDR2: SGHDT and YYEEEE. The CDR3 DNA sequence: TGTACCAGCAGCAACCGGGACGGTTTGGGGGCCTATGGCTACACCTTC. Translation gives CTSSNRDGLGAYGYTF.

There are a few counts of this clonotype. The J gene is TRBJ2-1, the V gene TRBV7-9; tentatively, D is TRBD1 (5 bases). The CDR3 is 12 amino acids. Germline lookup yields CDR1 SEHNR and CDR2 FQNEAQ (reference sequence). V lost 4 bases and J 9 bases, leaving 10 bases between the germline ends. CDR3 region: CASSSRAGEQFF. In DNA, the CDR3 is TGTGCCAGCAGCTCCAGGGCAGGTGAGCAGTTCTTC.

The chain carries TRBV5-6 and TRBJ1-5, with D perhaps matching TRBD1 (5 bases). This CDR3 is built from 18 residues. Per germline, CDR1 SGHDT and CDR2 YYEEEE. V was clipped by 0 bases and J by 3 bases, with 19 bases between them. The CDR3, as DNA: TGTGCCAGCAGCTTGGGCCGGGACCTTATAGGGGTCAATCAGCCCCAGCATTTT. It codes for CASSLGRDLIGVNQPQHF.

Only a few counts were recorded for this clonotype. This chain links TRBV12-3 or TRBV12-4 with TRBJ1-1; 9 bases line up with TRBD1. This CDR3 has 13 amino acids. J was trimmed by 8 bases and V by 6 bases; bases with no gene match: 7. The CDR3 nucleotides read TGTGCCAGCAGGGCGCCGGGACAGGGCGAAGCTTTCTTT. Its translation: CASRAPGQGEAFF.

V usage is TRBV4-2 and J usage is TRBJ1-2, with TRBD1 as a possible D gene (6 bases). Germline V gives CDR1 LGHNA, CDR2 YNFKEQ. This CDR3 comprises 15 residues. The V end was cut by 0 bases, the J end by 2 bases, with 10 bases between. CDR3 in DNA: TGTGCCAGCAGCCAAGATACAGGGCAAAACTATGGCTACACCTTC. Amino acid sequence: CASSQDTGQNYGYTF.

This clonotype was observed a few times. In DNA, the CDR3 is TGTGCCAGCAGCATAGGACTAGCGGGGGCAGGTAATGAGCAGTTCTTC. Its protein product is CASSIGLAGAGNEQFF. The chain employs TRBV6-5 and TRBJ2-1; 13 bases map to TRBD2. Germline values: CDR1 MNHEY, CDR2 SVGAGI. V shed 6 bases, J shed 7 bases, and the junction held 9 bases outside the gene matches. This CDR3 spans 16 amino acids.

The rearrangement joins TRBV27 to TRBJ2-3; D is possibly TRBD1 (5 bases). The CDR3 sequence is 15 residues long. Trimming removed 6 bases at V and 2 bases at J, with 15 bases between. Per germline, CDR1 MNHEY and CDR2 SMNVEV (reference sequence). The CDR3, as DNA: TGTGCCAGCAGAGATCATCAGGGCCTCACAGATACGCAGTATTTT. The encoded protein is CASRDHQGLTDTQYF.

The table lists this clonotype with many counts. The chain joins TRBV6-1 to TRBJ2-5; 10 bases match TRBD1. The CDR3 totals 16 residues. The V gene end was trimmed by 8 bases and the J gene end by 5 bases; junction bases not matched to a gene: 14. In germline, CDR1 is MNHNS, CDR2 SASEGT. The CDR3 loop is CASEGGTGEILETQYF. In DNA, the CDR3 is TGTGCCAGCGAGGGGGGGACAGGGGAAATCTTGGAGACCCAGTACTTC.

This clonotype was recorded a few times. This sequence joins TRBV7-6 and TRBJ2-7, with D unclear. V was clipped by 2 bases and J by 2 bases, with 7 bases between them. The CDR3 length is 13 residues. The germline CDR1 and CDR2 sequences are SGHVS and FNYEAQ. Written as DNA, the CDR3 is TGTGCCAGCAGCTTATCAGACACCTACGAGCAGTACGTC. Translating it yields CASSLSDTYEQYV.

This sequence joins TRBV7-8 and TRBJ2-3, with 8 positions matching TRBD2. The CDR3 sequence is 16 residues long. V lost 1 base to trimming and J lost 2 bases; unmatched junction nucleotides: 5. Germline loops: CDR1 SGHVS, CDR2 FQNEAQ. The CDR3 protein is CASSLVVGGDTDTQYF. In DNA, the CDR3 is TGTGCCAGCAGCTTAGTAGTCGGGGGGGACACAGATACGCAGTATTTT.

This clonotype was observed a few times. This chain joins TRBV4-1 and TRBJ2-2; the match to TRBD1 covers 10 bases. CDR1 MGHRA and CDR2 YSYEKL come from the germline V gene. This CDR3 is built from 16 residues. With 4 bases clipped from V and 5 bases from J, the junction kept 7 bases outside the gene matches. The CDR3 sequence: CASSLRTGGATGELFF. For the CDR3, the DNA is TGCGCCAGCAGCCTCAGGACAGGGGGGGCGACCGGGGAGCTGTTTTTT.

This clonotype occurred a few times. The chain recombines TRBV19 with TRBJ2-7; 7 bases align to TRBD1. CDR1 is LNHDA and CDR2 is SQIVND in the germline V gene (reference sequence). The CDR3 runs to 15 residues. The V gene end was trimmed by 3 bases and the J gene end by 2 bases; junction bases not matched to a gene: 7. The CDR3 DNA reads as TGTGCCAGTAGTATCTTCCCGACAGGGCCCTACGAGCAGTACTTC. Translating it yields CASSIFPTGPYEQYF.

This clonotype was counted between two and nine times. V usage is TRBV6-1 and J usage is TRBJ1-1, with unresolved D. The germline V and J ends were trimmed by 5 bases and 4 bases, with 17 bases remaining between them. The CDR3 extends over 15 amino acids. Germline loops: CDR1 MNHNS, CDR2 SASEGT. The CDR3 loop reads CASSIRHRPVTEAFF. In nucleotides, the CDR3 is TGTGCCAGCAGTATACGACACCGGCCGGTCACTGAAGCTTTCTTT.